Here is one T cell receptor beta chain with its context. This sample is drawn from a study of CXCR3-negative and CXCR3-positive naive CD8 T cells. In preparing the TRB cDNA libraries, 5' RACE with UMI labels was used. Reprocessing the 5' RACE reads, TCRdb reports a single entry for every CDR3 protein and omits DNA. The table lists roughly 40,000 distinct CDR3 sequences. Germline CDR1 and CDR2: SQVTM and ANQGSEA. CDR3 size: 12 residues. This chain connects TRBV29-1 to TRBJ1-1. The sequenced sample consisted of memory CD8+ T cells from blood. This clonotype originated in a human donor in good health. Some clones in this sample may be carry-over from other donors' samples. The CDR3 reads CSVKIGSTEAFF.